This T cell receptor beta chain emerged from a study of cytomegalovirus exposure and HLA in healthy donors. Note on this clone: The antigen remains unidentified.

The V segment lost 5 bases and the J segment 2 bases; nucleotides outside the gene matches: 11. This CDR3 comprises 16 residues. Germline values: CDR1 MNHEY, CDR2 SMNVEV (reference sequence). The PCR made use of 60 Vbeta and 13 Jbeta primers. The table came from immunoSEQ multiplex PCR; TCRdb's copy has only in-frame clones and leaves some out. The sample has 100,000 to 120,000 clones; about 80% are singletons. General study findings and limits: The study listed approximately 160 cytomegalovirus-associated TCR beta chains.

Sequencing input: PBMCs. This sequence was found in a woman in her fifties or sixties in good health and CMV-seropositive. The J gene is TRBJ2-7, the V gene TRBV27, with 8 bases fitting TRBD1. This chain's CDR3 is CASSPGRDRLPYEQYF. For the CDR3, the DNA is TGTGCCAGCAGTCCGGGCCGGGACAGGCTTCCCTACGAGCAGTACTTC.